This passage covers 6 T cell receptor beta chains from one sample sequenced in a study of Tregs in tolerant kidney transplant recipients. Clones were sequenced by immunoSEQ multiplex PCR, and TCRdb holds only the in-frame ones, with some missing. Found here are under 100,000 clones, approximately 90% of them singletons; the top ten hold about 4.9%. Sequences were obtained from CD8+ T cells from blood. The receptors were gathered from a human donor in good health.

The chain employs TRBV27 and TRBJ1-1; D might be TRBD1 (5 bases). Between the trimmed V and J ends, which lost 2 bases and 8 bases, there was a span of 18 bases. CDR3 length equals 15 residues. Germline V gene sequence: CDR1 MNHEY, CDR2 SMNVEV (reference sequence). In DNA form, the CDR3 reads TGTGCCAGCAGTTTAAGTCTCGGGGCTCGTGGCGAAGCTTTCTTT. This encodes CASSLSLGARGEAFF.

In DNA form, the CDR3 reads TGTGCCAGCAGAAGGACAGCGCTTAGCAAAAACATTCAGTACTTC. Translation: CASRRTALSKNIQYF. This chain uses TRBV27 with TRBJ2-4, with D possibly matching TRBD1 (6 bases). V was trimmed by 6 bases and J by 3 bases, leaving 15 bases between them. CDR1 and CDR2 from the germline V gene are MNHEY and SMNVEV (reference sequence). The CDR3 is 15 residues long.

The chain joins TRBV10-3 to TRBJ2-7; D call uncertain. The germline V gene has CDR1 ENHRY and CDR2 SYGVKD. V shed 2 bases and J shed 0 bases, with 17 bases lying between them. The CDR3 has 17 amino acids. CDR3: CAISEPLGQRNSYEQYF. The CDR3 DNA sequence: TGTGCCATCAGTGAGCCCCTAGGTCAGAGGAACTCCTACGAGCAGTACTTC.

The CDR3 DNA reads TGTGCCAGTAGTATGGGTTTCGGCAGGGCCGATTCACCCCTCCACTTT. Its translation: CASSMGFGRADSPLHF. The chain is built from TRBV19 and TRBJ1-6; a weak D match, TRBD1 (5 bases). V lost 3 bases, J lost 8 bases, and 17 bases lay in between. Germline V CDR1 and CDR2: LNHDA, SQIVND (reference sequence). This CDR3 region has 16 residues.

This clone has just a few counts. The chain joins TRBV2 to TRBJ2-7, with D possibly TRBD1 on 6 matching bases. Trimming cost V 1 base and J 3 bases, with 13 bases left between them. Germline V gene sequence: CDR1 SNHLY, CDR2 FYNNEI. The CDR3 totals 15 residues. CDR3 protein: CASSEGGPELYEQYF. For the CDR3, the DNA is TGTGCCAGCAGTGAAGGGGGGCCCGAGCTCTACGAGCAGTACTTC.

The J gene is TRBJ2-7, the V gene TRBV27; 9 nucleotides line up with TRBD1. Germline CDR1 is MNHEY and CDR2 is SMNVEV (reference sequence). With 11 bases clipped from V and 0 bases from J, the junction kept 5 bases outside the gene matches. This CDR3 has 13 amino acids. The CDR3 is CAAGDRASYEQYF. CDR3 coding DNA: TGTGCCGCGGGGGACAGGGCCTCCTACGAGCAGTACTTC.